This is a list of T cell receptor beta chains from one sample in a study of blood T cell repertoires in COVID-19. The method was immunoSEQ multiplex PCR; TCRdb's version includes in-frame clones alone and lacks a portion of them. This table holds fewer than 200,000 clones, 83% found once. Sequencing used peripheral blood. The receptors derive from a woman over 75 with acute or convalescent COVID-19. Each CDR3 is given with its conserved first and last residue. Fields, in order: J gene, D gene, V gene, clone size, CDR3 DNA, CDR3 protein. D genes are given only for firm matches. A clone size is listed for some rows: how often the clone was seen (once, few, many), or a class if it is expanded.

TRBJ1-2 NA TRBV6-5 NA TGTGCCAGCAGGTGGAAGGGTGGAGGGGACTATGGCTACACCTTC CASRWKGGGDYGYTF
TRBJ2-5 NA TRBV30 NA TGTGCCTGGACCCCAAGGAGTAGCCAAGAGACCCAGTACTTC CAWTPRSSQETQYF
TRBJ1-1 NA TRBV2 NA TGTGCCACCCGATCACAGGGTGGAGCGTCGAACACTGAAGCTTTCTTT CATRSQGGASNTEAFF
TRBJ2-5 TRBD1 TRBV15 NA TGTGCCACCAGCAGTACCGGACAGGGACAAGAGACCCAGTACTTC CATSSTGQGQETQYF
TRBJ1-5 NA TRBV2 NA TGTGCCACAAACCGGGATCGTAATCAGCCCCAGCATTTT CATNRDRNQPQHF
TRBJ1-6 NA TRBV28 few TGTGCCAGCAGCCCCCCCGATAATTCACCCCTCCACTTT CASSPPDNSPLHF
TRBJ2-3 NA TRBV12-3/TRBV12-4 once TGTGCCAGCAGCCTCGGTACAGATACGCAGTATTTT CASSLGTDTQYF
TRBJ1-6 TRBD1 TRBV5-6 few TGTGCCAGCAGCCGACAGGGATGGTCACCCCTCCACTTT CASSRQGWSPLHF
TRBJ2-5 NA TRBV19 NA TGTGCCAGTAGTATAGATCGGTGGCGGAGGGAGACCCAGTACTTC CASSIDRWRRETQYF
TRBJ1-5 NA TRBV28 NA TGTGCCAGCAGTTATGGGACTAAGGGCCACAATCAGCCCCAGCATTTT CASSYGTKGHNQPQHF
TRBJ2-1 NA TRBV28 NA TGTGCCAGCAGTGGCGGTTGGGTTGATGAGCAGTTCTTC CASSGGWVDEQFF
TRBJ1-6 NA TRBV5-6 NA TGTGCCAGCAGCTTGGGGCCTAATTCACCCCTCCACTTT CASSLGPNSPLHF
TRBJ2-3 TRBD2 TRBV10-3 NA TGTGCCATCAGTGAGTCTGTTTCTAGCGGGAGCTGGAATACGCAGTATTTT CAISESVSSGSWNTQYF
TRBJ2-3 TRBD2 TRBV9 NA TGTGCCAGCAGCGTAGCACCTAGCGGGGGGGTGTTCACAGATACGCAGTATTTT CASSVAPSGGVFTDTQYF
TRBJ1-2 NA TRBV20-1 NA TGCAGTGCCATCAGTCCCTCGGGCTACACCTTC CSAISPSGYTF
TRBJ2-2 NA TRBV14 few TGTGCCAGCACCCTGGGCCATACCGGGGAGCTGTTTTTT CASTLGHTGELFF
TRBJ2-7 NA TRBV2 NA TGTGCCAGCAGTCTGGACAGTTACGAGCAGTACTTC CASSLDSYEQYF
TRBJ2-7 NA TRBV4-1 NA TGCGCCAGCAGCCAAGTAAGACTACTCCAAGACGAGCAGTACTTC CASSQVRLLQDEQYF
TRBJ2-5 TRBD1 TRBV24-1 NA TGTGCCACCAGTGACACCGGGACAGGGGGCGCGGAGACCCAGTACTTC CATSDTGTGGAETQYF
TRBJ2-7 TRBD1 TRBV6-2/TRBV6-3 once TGTGCCAGCAGTTGGGGACAGTCCTACGAGCAGTACTTC CASSWGQSYEQYF
TRBJ2-2 TRBD2 TRBV6-2/TRBV6-3 NA TGTGCCAGCAGTTTGACCAAGAGCGGGGCCGGGGAGCTGTTTTTT CASSLTKSGAGELFF
TRBJ1-3 NA TRBV6-5 once TGTGCCAGCAGTTACCCAGGAAAGAGCTCTGGAAACACCATATATTTT CASSYPGKSSGNTIYF
TRBJ2-7 NA TRBV12-5 NA TGTGCTAGTGGTTTTACCTACGAGCAGTACTTC CASGFTYEQYF
TRBJ1-4 NA TRBV28 NA TGTGCCAGCACTGCGGGGGCAACTAATGAAAAACTGTTTTTT CASTAGATNEKLFF
TRBJ2-7 TRBD1 TRBV6-1 NA TGTGCCAGCAGTGAAAGGGCAGGGGGCTACGAGCAGTACTTC CASSERAGGYEQYF
TRBJ1-5 NA TRBV10-3 once TGTGCCATCAGTAGGGACATTAATCAGCCCCAGCATTTT CAISRDINQPQHF